Each of the 25 T cell receptor beta chains below was sequenced from the same sample in a study of cytomegalovirus exposure and HLA in healthy donors. The PCR used 60 Vbeta and 13 Jbeta primers. Produced via immunoSEQ multiplex PCR; TCRdb's table is partial and in-frame only. The data show roughly 200,000 clones, 75% to 85% seen once. Input material: PBMCs. The receptors stem from a woman under 40 in good health and CMV-seropositive.

This clone came up once. The chain employs TRBV27 and TRBJ2-7; 12 bases are shared with TRBD1. Germline-derived CDR1 and CDR2 are MNHEY and SMNVEV (reference sequence). Trimming at V came to 1 base and at J to 5 bases, leaving 9 bases not matched to a gene. This CDR3 spans 17 amino acids. The CDR3 here is CASSLLGVGQGANEQYF. CDR3 DNA sequence: TGTGCCAGCAGTTTATTGGGGGTGGGACAGGGGGCGAACGAGCAGTACTTC.

The V call is TRBV10-1, the J call TRBJ2-7; TRBD1 aligns across 8 bases. Germline-derived CDR1 and CDR2 are WNHNN and SYGVQD (reference sequence). Unmatched junction bases numbered 3, after V lost 11 bases and J lost 0 bases. The CDR3 runs to 12 residues. The CDR3: CAQGADSYEQYF. CDR3 nucleotide sequence: TGCGCCCAGGGGGCCGACTCCTACGAGCAGTACTTC.

The chain is built from TRBV6-6 and TRBJ1-1; 7 bases line up with TRBD1. V lost 7 bases, J lost 5 bases, and 7 bases stayed unmatched. The CDR3 length is 13 residues. Germline CDR1 is MNHNY and CDR2 is SVGAGI (reference sequence). DNA of the CDR3: TGTGCCAGCAATGACAGGGTACAGACTGAAGCTTTCTTT. It codes for CASNDRVQTEAFF.

This clone was picked up one time. The rearrangement links TRBV12-5 to TRBJ2-3, with a tentative D call TRBD1 (6 bases). Germline CDR1 reads LGHNT; CDR2 reads FRNRAP. Trimming cost V 0 bases and J 0 bases, with 16 bases left between them. The CDR3 contains 18 residues. CDR3 in amino acids: CASGLVLDGQPSTDTQYF. The CDR3 DNA reads as TGTGCTAGTGGTTTGGTACTTGACGGACAGCCTAGCACAGATACGCAGTATTTT.

The chain carries TRBV27 and TRBJ2-1; 14 nucleotides align to TRBD2. CDR3 length: 19 amino acids. CDR1 MNHEY and CDR2 SMNVEV come from the germline V gene (reference sequence). The ends lost 5 bases at V and 6 bases at J; junction bases unmatched: 15. DNA for the CDR3: TGTGCCAGCAGTACGACACCGGGACTAGCGGGGGAAGGGTTCAATGAGCAGTTCTTC. Translating gives CASSTTPGLAGEGFNEQFF.

This clone was recorded a few times. The V call is TRBV10-3, the J call TRBJ2-1, with TRBD2 matching over 8 bases. There are 13 residues in the CDR3. After removal of 8 bases from V and 7 bases from J, the junction contained 7 bases not matched to a gene. The germline CDR1 and CDR2 sequences are ENHRY and SYGVKD. This chain's CDR3 is CAILAGGANEQFF. Here the CDR3 DNA reads TGTGCCATCTTGGCGGGGGGCGCAAATGAGCAGTTCTTC.

A word on this clone: Distinct nucleotide sequences in the sample also encode this CDR3. This chain joins TRBV18 and TRBJ2-7, with 9 bases aligning to TRBD1. The CDR3 is made up of 14 amino acids. Germline V gene data show CDR1 as KGHSH and CDR2 as LQKENI. V lost 3 bases to trimming and J lost 4 bases; unmatched junction nucleotides: 4. CDR3 protein: CASSPGQGAYEQYF. CDR3 bases: TGTGCCAGCTCACCGGGACAGGGCGCTTACGAGCAGTACTTC.

The V and J genes are TRBV10-3 and TRBJ1-6; the D is unclear. The CDR3 contains 13 residues. Deletions cut 9 bases from V and 0 bases from J, with 6 bases between. Germline lookup yields CDR1 ENHRY and CDR2 SYGVKD. CDR3 in DNA: TGTGCCATACGGAGCTCCTATAATTCACCCCTCCACTTT. Translated, it gives CAIRSSYNSPLHF.

This clone was counted once. The rearrangement joins TRBV6-5 to TRBJ1-1; 8 positions agree with TRBD1. The CDR3 has 13 residues. J gave up 6 bases and V 6 bases, and 6 bases lay outside the gene matches. The V gene's germline CDR1 is MNHEY and CDR2 SVGAGI. CDR3 bases: TGTGCCAGCAGAAACAGGGGGGGATCTGAAGCTTTCTTT. Its translation is CASRNRGGSEAFF.

This chain connects TRBV2 to TRBJ1-2; D unresolved. V gave up 2 bases and J gave up 2 bases, with 6 bases separating them. Germline CDR1 SNHLY, CDR2 FYNNEI. CDR3 length equals 13 residues. In DNA, the CDR3 is TGTGCCAGCAGTGAACGGGTAAACTATGGCTACACCTTC. It encodes CASSERVNYGYTF.

This clone was picked up a small number of times. The rearrangement joins TRBV2 to TRBJ2-1; D may be TRBD2 (5 bases). CDR3 length: 13 amino acids. Germline V gives CDR1 SNHLY, CDR2 FYNNEI. V gave up 8 bases and J gave up 6 bases, with 14 bases separating them. The CDR3 nucleotides read TGTGCCAGCTTCCGGGAAGGGTCCAATGAGCAGTTCTTC. It is translated as CASFREGSNEQFF.

DNA of the CDR3: TGTGCCAGCAGCTTAGCGCCGGACAGGGGGCTCGACTATGGCTACACCTTC. Its protein product is CASSLAPDRGLDYGYTF. The V and J genes are TRBV7-6 and TRBJ1-2; 11 bases are a match to TRBD1. J gave up 3 bases and V 0 bases, and 6 bases lay outside the gene matches. Germline loops: CDR1 SGHVS, CDR2 FNYEAQ. The CDR3 extends over 17 amino acids.

The V gene is TRBV11-2, the J gene TRBJ2-5, with 7 positions matching TRBD2. Unmatched junction bases numbered 11, after V lost 8 bases and J lost 5 bases. This CDR3 contains 14 residues. Germline CDR1 is SGHAT and CDR2 is FQNNGV. The CDR3 coding sequence is TGTGCCAGCGCCTTGGGAGGGGCCGGGGAGACCCAGTACTTC. Protein sequence: CASALGGAGETQYF.

This chain links TRBV19 with TRBJ2-7; weak D call: TRBD1 (6 bases). The V gene lost 10 bases and the J gene lost 1 base, with 17 bases spanning the gap. The CDR3 sequence is 14 residues long. CDR1 and CDR2 from the germline V gene are LNHDA and SQIVND (reference sequence). CDR3 amino acids: CATSRDTASYEQYF. CDR3 nucleotides: TGTGCCACCAGCCGGGACACCGCATCCTACGAGCAGTACTTC.

The J gene is TRBJ2-5, the V gene TRBV5-1, with TRBD1 identical over 8 bases. The V gene end was trimmed by 0 bases and the J gene end by 5 bases; junction bases not matched to a gene: 9. Germline V gene data show CDR1 as SGHRS and CDR2 as YFSETQ. This CDR3 has 16 residues. The CDR3 DNA reads as TGCGCCAGCAGCTTGGTTTCTCAGGGGGCTAGGGAGACCCAGTACTTC. This translates into CASSLVSQGARETQYF.

The chain joins TRBV13 to TRBJ1-1, with no clear D. CDR1 PRHDT and CDR2 FYEKMQ come from the germline V gene (reference sequence). CDR3 size: 13 residues. V dropped 3 bases and J dropped 7 bases, with 12 bases sitting between them. The CDR3 loop reads CASSFPGRDEAFF. DNA of the CDR3: TGTGCCAGCAGCTTCCCCGGCCGGGATGAAGCTTTCTTT.

The chain has TRBV9 and TRBJ2-1; TRBD2 matches at 7 bases. Germline V gives CDR1 SGDLS, CDR2 YYNGEE. V gave up 1 base and J gave up 4 bases; unmatched junction bases: 5. The CDR3 covers 15 residues. The CDR3 DNA is TGTGCCAGCAGCGTAAGGGACTACCCTTACAATGAGCAGTTCTTC. It codes for CASSVRDYPYNEQFF. Filled out from reference TRBV9 and TRBJ2-1, the complete variable domain reads DSGVTQTPKHLITATGQRVTLRCSPRSGDLSVYWYQQSLDQGLQFLIQYYNGEERAKGNILERFSAQQFPDLHSELNLSSLELGDSALYFCASSVRDYPYNEQFFGPGTRLTVL.

The chain couples TRBV7-8 to TRBJ1-6, with no clear D. Trimming shortened V by 0 bases and J by 6 bases, and 15 bases separated the two germline ends. In germline, CDR1 is SGHVS, CDR2 FQNEAQ. CDR3 length: 17 residues. The CDR3 nucleotides are TGTGCCAGCAGCTTAGCAGCGGACGGTCCAGCTAATTCACCCCTCCACTTT. Its translation: CASSLAADGPANSPLHF.

V gene TRBV29-1 combines with J gene TRBJ2-7; the match to TRBD1 covers 8 bases. Germline CDR1 SQVTM, CDR2 ANQGSEA. Losses at the gene ends were 4 bases for V and 6 bases for J; bases not matched to a gene: 11. CDR3 length equals 14 residues. CDR3 in DNA: TGCAGCGTTGTGGGGGGACAGGTGATAGGCGAGCAGTACTTC. The encoded protein is CSVVGGQVIGEQYF.

V is TRBV6-4 and J is TRBJ2-5, with D perhaps TRBD1 (5 bases). The CDR3 is 13 residues long. CDR1 is MRHNA, CDR2 SNTAGT, per germline. Trimming cost V 3 bases and J 5 bases, with 10 bases left between them. CDR3 nucleotide sequence: TGTGCCAGCAGTGAGCAGGGTCTGGAGACCCAGTACTTC. It encodes CASSEQGLETQYF.

CDR3 sequence reads: CASREDSETQYF. The CDR3 DNA sequence: TGTGCCAGCAGGGAGGACTCAGAGACCCAGTACTTC. The rearrangement links TRBV11-2 to TRBJ2-5; possible D gene TRBD2, 5 bases. The germline V gene encodes CDR1 SGHAT and CDR2 FQNNGV. CDR3 size: 12 residues. V was cut by 6 bases and J by 4 bases, with 9 bases left in between.

The V and J genes are TRBV7-2 and TRBJ2-1; D is possibly TRBD2 (5 bases). Germline values: CDR1 SGHTA, CDR2 FQGNSA. V was cut by 5 bases and J by 4 bases, with 24 bases left in between. The CDR3 length is 18 residues. CDR3 loop: CASSLRVGSQDFYNEQFF. In nucleotides, the CDR3 is TGTGCCAGCAGCCTACGGGTGGGCAGTCAGGACTTTTACAATGAGCAGTTCTTC. Filled out from reference TRBV7-2 and TRBJ2-1, the complete variable domain reads GAGVSQSPSNKVTEKGKDVELRCDPISGHTALYWYRQSLGQGLEFLIYFQGNSAPDKSGLPSDRFSAERTGGSVSTLTIQRTQQEDSAVYLCASSLRVGSQDFYNEQFFGPGTRLTVL.

The CDR3 coding sequence is TGTGCCAGCAGTTTACTAAGTTTCAGGGGTCCTAGCACAGATACGCAGTATTTT. This encodes CASSLLSFRGPSTDTQYF. This sequence joins TRBV28 and TRBJ2-3; a weak D match, TRBD1 (6 bases). This CDR3 is 18 amino acids long. Germline V gene data show CDR1 as MDHEN and CDR2 as SYDVKM. V dropped 2 bases and J dropped 0 bases, with 18 bases sitting between them.

The rearrangement joins TRBV29-1 to TRBJ2-7; 7 bases are a match to TRBD2. The V and J ends lost 3 bases and 3 bases, in that order; junction bases with no gene match: 11. The germline CDR1 and CDR2 sequences are SQVTM and ANQGSEA. This CDR3 has 15 residues. Written as DNA, the CDR3 is TGCAGCGTTGATGGTCTCGCGACTAGCCTCTACGAGCAGTACTTC. Its translation is CSVDGLATSLYEQYF.

In the case of this clone: A read error may produce the germline difference seen at one junction end. This chain links TRBV12-5 with TRBJ1-3, with 7 bases aligning to TRBD1. The CDR3 extends over 13 amino acids. Germline V gene data show CDR1 as LGHNT and CDR2 as FRNRAP. CDR3 region: CASGLRDSNLRVF. For the CDR3, the DNA is TGTGCTAGTGGTTTGCGGGACAGCAACCTCCGGGTATTT.